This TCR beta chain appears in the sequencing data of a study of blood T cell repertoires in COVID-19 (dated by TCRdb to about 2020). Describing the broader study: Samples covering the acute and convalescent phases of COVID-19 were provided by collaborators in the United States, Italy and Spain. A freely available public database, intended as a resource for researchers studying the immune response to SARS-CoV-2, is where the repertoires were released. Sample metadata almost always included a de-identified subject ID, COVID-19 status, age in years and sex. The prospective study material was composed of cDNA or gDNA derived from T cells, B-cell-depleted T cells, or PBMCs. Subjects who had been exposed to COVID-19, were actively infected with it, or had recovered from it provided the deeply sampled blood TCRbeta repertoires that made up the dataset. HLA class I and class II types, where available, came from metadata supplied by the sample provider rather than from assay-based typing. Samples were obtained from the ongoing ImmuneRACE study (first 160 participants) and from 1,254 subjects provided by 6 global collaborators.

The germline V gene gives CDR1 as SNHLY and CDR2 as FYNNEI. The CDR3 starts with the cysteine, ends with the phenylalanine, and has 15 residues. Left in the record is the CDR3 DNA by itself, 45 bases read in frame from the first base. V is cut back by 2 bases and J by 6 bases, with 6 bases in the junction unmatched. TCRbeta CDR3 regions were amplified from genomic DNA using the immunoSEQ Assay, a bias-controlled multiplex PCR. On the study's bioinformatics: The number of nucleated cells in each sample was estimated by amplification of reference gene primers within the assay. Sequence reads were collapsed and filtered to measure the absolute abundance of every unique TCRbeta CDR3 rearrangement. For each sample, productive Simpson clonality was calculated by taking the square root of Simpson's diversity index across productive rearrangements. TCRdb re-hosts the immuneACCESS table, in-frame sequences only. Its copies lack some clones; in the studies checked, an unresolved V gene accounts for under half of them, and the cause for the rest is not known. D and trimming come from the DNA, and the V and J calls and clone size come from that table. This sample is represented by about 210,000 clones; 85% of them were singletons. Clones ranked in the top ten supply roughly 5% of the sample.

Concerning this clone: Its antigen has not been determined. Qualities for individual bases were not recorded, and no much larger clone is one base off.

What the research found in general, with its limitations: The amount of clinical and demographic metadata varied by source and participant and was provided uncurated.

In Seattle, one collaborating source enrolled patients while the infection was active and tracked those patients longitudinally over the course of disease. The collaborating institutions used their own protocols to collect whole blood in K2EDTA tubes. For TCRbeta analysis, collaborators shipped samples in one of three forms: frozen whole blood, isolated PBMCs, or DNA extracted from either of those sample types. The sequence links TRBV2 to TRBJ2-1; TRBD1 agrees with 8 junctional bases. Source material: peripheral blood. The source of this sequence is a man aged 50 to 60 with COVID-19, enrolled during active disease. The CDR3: CASSETGGIPNEQFF. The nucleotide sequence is TGTGCCAGCAGTGAAACAGGGGGAATCCCCAATGAGCAGTTCTTC.